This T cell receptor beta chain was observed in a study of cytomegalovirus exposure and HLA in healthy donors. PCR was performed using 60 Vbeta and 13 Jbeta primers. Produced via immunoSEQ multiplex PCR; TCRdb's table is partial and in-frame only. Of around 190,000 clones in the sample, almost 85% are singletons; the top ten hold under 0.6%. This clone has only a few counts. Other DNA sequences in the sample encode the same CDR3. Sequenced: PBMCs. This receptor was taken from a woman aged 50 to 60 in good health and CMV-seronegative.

In DNA, the CDR3 is TGTGCCAGCAGTGAAGCGACCGGGGCAGATACGCAGTATTTT. Its protein product is CASSEATGADTQYF. This chain joins TRBV6-1 and TRBJ2-3; D may be TRBD2 (5 bases). V lost 0 bases, J lost 4 bases, and 8 bases lay in between. Per the germline V gene, CDR1 is MNHNS and CDR2 is SASEGT. The CDR3 covers 14 residues.